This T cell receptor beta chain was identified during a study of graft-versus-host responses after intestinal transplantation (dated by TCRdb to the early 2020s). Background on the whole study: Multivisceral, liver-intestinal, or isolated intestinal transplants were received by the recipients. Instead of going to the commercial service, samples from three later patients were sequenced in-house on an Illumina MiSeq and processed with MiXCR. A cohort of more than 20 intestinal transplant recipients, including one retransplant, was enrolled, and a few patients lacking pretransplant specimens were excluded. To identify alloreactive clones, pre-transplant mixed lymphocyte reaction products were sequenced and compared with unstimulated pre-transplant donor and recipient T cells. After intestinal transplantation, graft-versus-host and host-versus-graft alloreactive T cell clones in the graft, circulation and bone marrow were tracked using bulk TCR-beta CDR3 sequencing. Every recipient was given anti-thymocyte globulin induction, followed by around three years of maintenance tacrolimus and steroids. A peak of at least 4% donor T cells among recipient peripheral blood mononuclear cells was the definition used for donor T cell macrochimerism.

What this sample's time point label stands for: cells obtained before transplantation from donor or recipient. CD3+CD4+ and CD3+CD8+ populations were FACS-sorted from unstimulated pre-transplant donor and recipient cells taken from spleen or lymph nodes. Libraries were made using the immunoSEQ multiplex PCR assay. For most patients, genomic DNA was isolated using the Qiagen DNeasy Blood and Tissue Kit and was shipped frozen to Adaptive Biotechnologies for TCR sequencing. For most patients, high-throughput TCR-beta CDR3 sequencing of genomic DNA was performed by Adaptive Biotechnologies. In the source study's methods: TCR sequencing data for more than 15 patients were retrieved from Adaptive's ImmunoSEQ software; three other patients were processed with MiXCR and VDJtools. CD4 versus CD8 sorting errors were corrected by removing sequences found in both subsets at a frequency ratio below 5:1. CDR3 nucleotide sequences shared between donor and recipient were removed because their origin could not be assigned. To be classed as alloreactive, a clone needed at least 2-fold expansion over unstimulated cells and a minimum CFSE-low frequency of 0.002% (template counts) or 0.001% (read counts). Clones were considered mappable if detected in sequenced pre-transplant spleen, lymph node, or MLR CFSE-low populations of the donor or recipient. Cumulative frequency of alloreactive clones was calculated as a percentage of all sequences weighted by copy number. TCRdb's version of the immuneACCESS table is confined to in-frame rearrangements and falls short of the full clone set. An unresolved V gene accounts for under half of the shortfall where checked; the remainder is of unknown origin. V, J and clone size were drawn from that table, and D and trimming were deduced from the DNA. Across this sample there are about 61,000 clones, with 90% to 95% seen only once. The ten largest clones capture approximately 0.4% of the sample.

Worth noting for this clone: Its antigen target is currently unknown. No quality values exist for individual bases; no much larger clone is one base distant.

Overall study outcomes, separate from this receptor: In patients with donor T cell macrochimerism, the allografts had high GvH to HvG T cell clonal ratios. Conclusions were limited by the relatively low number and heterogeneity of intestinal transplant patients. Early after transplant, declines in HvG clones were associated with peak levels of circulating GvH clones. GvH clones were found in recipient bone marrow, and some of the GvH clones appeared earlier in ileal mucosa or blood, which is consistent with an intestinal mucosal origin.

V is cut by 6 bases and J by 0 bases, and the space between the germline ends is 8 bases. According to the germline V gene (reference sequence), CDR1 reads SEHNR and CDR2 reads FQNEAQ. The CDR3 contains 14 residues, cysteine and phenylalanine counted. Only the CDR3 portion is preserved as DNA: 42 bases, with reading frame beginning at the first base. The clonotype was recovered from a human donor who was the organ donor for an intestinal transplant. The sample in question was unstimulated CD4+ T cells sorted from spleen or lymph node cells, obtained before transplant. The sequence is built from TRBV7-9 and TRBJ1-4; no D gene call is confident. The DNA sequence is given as TGTGCCAGCAGACTTGGAACAACTAATGAAAAACTGTTTTTT. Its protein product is CASRLGTTNEKLFF.